One and the same sample provided the 30 T cell receptor beta chains below, sequenced in a study of blood T cell repertoires in COVID-19. The table came from immunoSEQ multiplex PCR; TCRdb's copy has only in-frame clones and leaves some out. The sample yields 55,000 to 85,000 clones, roughly four fifths seen once. Material: peripheral blood. The source of these receptors is a woman aged 70 to 79 with acute or convalescent COVID-19.

V usage is TRBV18 and J usage is TRBJ1-2, with 7 nucleotides matching TRBD1. Unmatched junction bases numbered 17, after V lost 4 bases and J lost 3 bases. Germline values: CDR1 KGHSH, CDR2 LQKENI. The CDR3 has 18 residues. The CDR3 protein is CASSLTPDIDRADYGYTF. CDR3 DNA sequence: TGTGCCAGCTCACTAACCCCAGATATCGACAGGGCAGACTATGGCTACACCTTC.

This clone was seen more than once but under ten times. The CDR3 DNA reads TGTGCCAGTAGTATATCCCGGGACAGGAAAAAACTGTTTTTT. Its translation is CASSISRDRKKLFF. This sequence joins TRBV19 and TRBJ1-4, with 8 bases aligning to TRBD1. J lost 9 bases, V lost 2 bases, and 5 bases had no gene match. CDR1 is LNHDA and CDR2 is SQIVND in the germline V gene (reference sequence). The CDR3 has 14 amino acids.

The V and J genes are TRBV14 and TRBJ2-7; 7 nucleotides line up with TRBD1. The ends lost 4 bases at V and 3 bases at J; junction bases unmatched: 3. This CDR3 is built from 13 residues. CDR1 is SGHDN and CDR2 is FVKESK in the germline V gene. The CDR3 sequence: CASSRDSVYEQYF. For the CDR3, the DNA is TGTGCCAGCAGCCGGGACAGCGTCTACGAGCAGTACTTC.

Written as DNA, the CDR3 is TGTGCCAGCTCACCGGAAAGACAGAGCATTAACACTGAAGCTTTCTTT. It translates to CASSPERQSINTEAFF. V usage is TRBV18 and J usage is TRBJ1-1; perhaps TRBD1 as D (5 bases). The CDR3 has 16 amino acids. The V end was cut by 3 bases, the J end by 2 bases, with 16 bases between. CDR1 is KGHSH, CDR2 LQKENI, per germline.

The chain employs TRBV29-1 and TRBJ1-2; 7 nucleotides match TRBD1. The CDR3 runs to 11 residues. CDR1 and CDR2 from the germline V gene are SQVTM and ANQGSEA. J lost 5 bases, V lost 7 bases, and 4 bases had no gene match. CDR3 loop: CSGDREYGYTF. In DNA form, the CDR3 reads TGCAGCGGAGACAGGGAGTATGGCTACACCTTC.

This chain uses TRBV28 with TRBJ1-6, with 7 nucleotides matching TRBD1. Germline values: CDR1 MDHEN, CDR2 SYDVKM. Trimming took 4 bases from V and 5 from J; bases not matched to a gene: 5. This CDR3 is built from 15 residues. The CDR3 coding sequence is TGTGCCAGCAGTTGGGCGGGACAGAATAATTCACCCCTCCACTTT. Its translation is CASSWAGQNNSPLHF.

This clone was seen at least ten times. The chain uses TRBV19 and TRBJ2-7; perhaps TRBD2 as D (5 bases). The CDR3 is 13 amino acids. Germline CDR1 and CDR2: LNHDA and SQIVND (reference sequence). Trimming pared 3 bases from V and 7 bases from J, leaving 13 bases between. As DNA, the CDR3 is TGTGCCAGTAGTATCGGAGTAGCGACAGAGCAGTACTTC. It is translated as CASSIGVATEQYF. Drawing the rest from reference TRBV19 and TRBJ2-7, the complete variable domain is DGGITQSPKYLFRKEGQNVTLSCEQNLNHDAMYWYRQDPGQGLRLIYYSQIVNDFQKGDIAEGYSVSREKKESFPLTVTSAQKNPTAFYLCASSIGVATEQYFGPGTRLTVT.

CDR3 bases: TGCGCCAGCAGCCAAGGCGGGGGGAGCAATACTGAAGCTTTCTTT. Residues: CASSQGGGSNTEAFF. V is TRBV4-1 and J is TRBJ1-1; a possible D gene is TRBD1 (5 bases). This CDR3 is built from 15 residues. Per the germline V gene, CDR1 is MGHRA and CDR2 is YSYEKL. Trimming removed 1 base from V and 5 bases from J, with 14 bases in between.

The chain links TRBV18 to TRBJ2-2; 8 nucleotides match TRBD2. CDR3 size: 15 residues. Losses at the gene ends were 8 bases for V and 4 bases for J; bases not matched to a gene: 9. Germline V lookup: CDR1 KGHSH, CDR2 LQKENI. The CDR3 reads CASTSAGGSTGELFF. DNA of the CDR3: TGTGCCAGCACCAGTGCGGGGGGCAGCACCGGGGAGCTGTTTTTT. The full variable domain, rest sourced from reference TRBV18 and TRBJ2-2, is NAGVMQNPRHLVRRRGQEARLRCSPMKGHSHVYWYRQLPEEGLKFMVYLQKENIIDESGMPKERFSAEFPKEGPSILRIQQVVRGDSAAYFCASTSAGGSTGELFFGEGSRLTVL.

The V gene is TRBV7-9, the J gene TRBJ1-6; 8 bases line up with TRBD1. Losses at the gene ends were 0 bases for V and 6 bases for J; bases not matched to a gene: 7. Germline CDR1 and CDR2: SEHNR and FQNEAQ (reference sequence). This CDR3 has 17 residues. The CDR3 DNA sequence: TGTGCCAGCAGCTTAGCGGCAGGGGGCCCCCTTAATTCACCCCTCCACTTT. Its protein product is CASSLAAGGPLNSPLHF.

This clone appeared once. The V gene is TRBV10-3, the J gene TRBJ2-1; D might be TRBD2 (5 bases). The CDR3 length is 16 residues. V dropped 2 bases and J dropped 6 bases, with 17 bases sitting between them. Germline lookup yields CDR1 ENHRY and CDR2 SYGVKD. CDR3 sequence reads: CAISERAGEFGNEQFF. DNA of the CDR3: TGTGCCATCAGTGAGAGGGCCGGGGAATTCGGCAATGAGCAGTTCTTC.

V gene TRBV13 combines with J gene TRBJ2-7; D not resolved. The CDR3 spans 12 residues. Trimming pared 2 bases from V and 0 bases from J, leaving 2 bases between. CDR1 and CDR2 (germline): PRHDT, FYEKMQ (reference sequence). CDR3 in DNA: TGTGCCAGCAGCTTATACTCCTACGAGCAGTACTTC. Its translation is CASSLYSYEQYF.

This chain links TRBV9 with TRBJ2-2, with 11 bases matching TRBD2. CDR3 length: 16 residues. V gave up 4 bases and J gave up 7 bases; unmatched junction bases: 9. Per germline, CDR1 SGDLS and CDR2 YYNGEE. The CDR3 loop reads CASSPGTSGAHGELFF. The DNA of the CDR3 is TGTGCCAGCAGCCCGGGGACTAGCGGAGCCCACGGGGAGCTGTTTTTT.

The V call is TRBV5-4, the J call TRBJ1-4; D possibly corresponds to TRBD1 (6 bases). The CDR3 consists of 13 residues. The V end lost 4 bases, the J end lost 5 bases, and 9 bases lay between the germline ends. Germline CDR1 reads SGHNT; CDR2 reads YYREEE (reference sequence). CDR3 protein: CASSVDRNEKLFF. CDR3 nucleotides: TGTGCCAGCAGCGTGGACAGAAATGAAAAACTGTTTTTT.

This clone was seen only a few times. V gene TRBV28 combines with J gene TRBJ2-5; 7 positions agree with TRBD2. Germline CDR1 MDHEN, CDR2 SYDVKM. The CDR3 runs 15 residues. V trimming: 5 bases; J trimming: 1 base; junction bases outside the gene matches: 7. CDR3 protein: CASSLREVVQETQYF. The CDR3 DNA reads as TGTGCCAGCAGTCTCCGGGAGGTGGTCCAAGAGACCCAGTACTTC.

The genes are TRBV9 and TRBJ2-5, with a weak D call TRBD2 (7 bases). The CDR3 has 14 residues. CDR1 SGDLS and CDR2 YYNGEE come from the germline V gene. V shed 4 bases and J shed 2 bases, with 12 bases lying between them. Here the CDR3 reads CASSQGGLQETQYF. The CDR3 DNA sequence: TGTGCCAGCAGCCAAGGGGGACTACAAGAGACCCAGTACTTC.

CDR3 in DNA: TGTGCCAGCAGCTTGTTACAGGGGCAGAGCTATGGCTACACCTTC. It yields the protein CASSLLQGQSYGYTF. The chain links TRBV5-6 to TRBJ1-2; TRBD1 matches at 7 bases. The length of the CDR3 is 15 residues. Losses at the gene ends were 1 base for V and 4 bases for J; bases not matched to a gene: 7. Germline lookup yields CDR1 SGHDT and CDR2 YYEEEE.

In nucleotides, the CDR3 is TGTGCCAGCAGCGCTTACTTGGGACAGGACTATGGCTACACCTTC. Amino acid sequence: CASSAYLGQDYGYTF. The rearrangement links TRBV9 to TRBJ1-2; 8 bases are shared with TRBD1. CDR1 is SGDLS, CDR2 YYNGEE, per germline. This CDR3 comprises 15 residues. Unmatched junction bases numbered 7, after V lost 3 bases and J lost 3 bases.

CDR3 residues: CASSPTTESPLHF. The CDR3 DNA sequence: TGTGCCAGCAGCCCCACGACAGAGTCACCCCTCCACTTT. The chain carries TRBV3-1 (or the pseudogene TRBV3-2) and TRBJ1-6; D is perhaps TRBD1 (5 bases). This CDR3 is built from 13 residues. V was clipped by 4 bases and J by 10 bases, with 11 bases between them. Germline V gene sequence: CDR1 LGHDT, CDR2 YNNKEL (reference sequence).

This chain links TRBV3-1 (or the pseudogene TRBV3-2) with TRBJ2-1, with 12 bases aligning to TRBD2. The CDR3 runs to 15 residues. V shed 4 bases and J 4 bases; nucleotides not matched to a gene: 2. Germline CDR1 and CDR2: LGHDT and YNNKEL (reference sequence). The CDR3 sequence: CASSPLAGGYNEQFF. The CDR3, as DNA: TGTGCCAGCAGCCCGCTAGCGGGAGGGTACAATGAGCAGTTCTTC.

CDR3 DNA: TGTGCCAGCAGCCGAAACAGGGGGGAGACCCAGTACTTC. Residues: CASSRNRGETQYF. This rearrangement joins TRBV3-1 (or the pseudogene TRBV3-2) to TRBJ2-5; 8 nucleotides align to TRBD1. The ends lost 4 bases at V and 5 bases at J; junction bases unmatched: 3. This CDR3 contains 13 residues. Germline assignment: CDR1 LGHDT and CDR2 YNNKEL (reference sequence).

This clone was seen a few times. The V gene is TRBV30, the J gene TRBJ1-1, with D uncertain. The CDR3 is 14 residues long. Trimming left V 0 bases short and J 0 bases short, with 8 bases between. Germline V lookup: CDR1 GTSNPN, CDR2 SVGIG (reference sequence). CDR3 loop: CAWSVPPMNTEAFF. CDR3 DNA sequence: TGTGCCTGGAGTGTACCTCCTATGAACACTGAAGCTTTCTTT.

The chain has TRBV4-1 and TRBJ2-5; 9 positions match TRBD2. The V segment lost 1 base and the J segment 2 bases; nucleotides outside the gene matches: 8. This CDR3 spans 17 amino acids. Germline lookup yields CDR1 MGHRA and CDR2 YSYEKL. The CDR3 spells CASSQVRVAGGQETQYF. The CDR3 DNA reads TGCGCCAGCAGCCAAGTACGTGTGGCGGGAGGGCAAGAGACCCAGTACTTC.

The chain uses TRBV7-2 and TRBJ2-2; maybe TRBD2 (5 bases). CDR1 is SGHTA and CDR2 is FQGNSA in the germline V gene. V lost 1 base to trimming and J lost 5 bases, with 11 bases between them. This CDR3 spans 15 amino acids. The CDR3 sequence: CASSLDGLATGELFF. DNA of the CDR3: TGTGCCAGCAGCTTAGACGGACTGGCAACCGGGGAGCTGTTTTTT.

The rearrangement joins TRBV7-2 to TRBJ2-7, with TRBD1 matching 8 bases. The CDR3 is made up of 14 amino acids. The germline CDR1 and CDR2 sequences are SGHTA and FQGNSA. The J segment lost 5 bases and the V segment lost 5 bases, leaving 8 bases of the junction unmatched. CDR3 sequence: CASSTGQGLNEQYF. The CDR3, as DNA: TGTGCCAGCAGCACCGGACAGGGTCTAAACGAGCAGTACTTC.

The rearrangement links TRBV7-2 to TRBJ2-5; 9 nucleotides match TRBD1. Trimming cost V 1 base and J 4 bases; bases outside gene matches: 7. CDR3 length equals 16 residues. Germline CDR1 and CDR2: SGHTA and FQGNSA. DNA for the CDR3: TGTGCCAGCAGCTTAGGGAGGACAGGGGCCAGAGAGACCCAGTACTTC. It translates to CASSLGRTGARETQYF.

This clone was picked up a small number of times. V is TRBV19 and J is TRBJ2-2, with a weak D call TRBD1 (6 bases). Trimming removed 4 bases at V and 4 bases at J, with 16 bases between. Germline CDR1 and CDR2: LNHDA and SQIVND (reference sequence). The CDR3 runs to 16 residues. CDR3 loop: CASSSGGRAATGELFF. In nucleotides, the CDR3 is TGTGCCAGTAGTAGTGGGGGCAGGGCGGCCACCGGGGAGCTGTTTTTT.

This clone was recorded a few times. The chain employs TRBV11-2 and TRBJ2-4, with 10 bases fitting TRBD2. The CDR3 contains 18 residues. Per the germline V gene, CDR1 is SGHAT and CDR2 is FQNNGV. The junction had 14 bases not matched to a gene; V was cut back by 6 bases and J by 3 bases. CDR3 protein: CASRPNARSGRDKNIQYF. CDR3 nucleotides: TGTGCCAGCAGACCTAACGCTCGGAGCGGGAGGGACAAAAACATTCAGTACTTC.

The chain uses TRBV19 and TRBJ1-5, with 7 nucleotides matching TRBD1. The CDR3 has 15 amino acids. The germline V gene encodes CDR1 LNHDA and CDR2 SQIVND (reference sequence). V lost 3 bases, J lost 1 base, and 3 bases stayed unmatched. The CDR3 DNA sequence: TGTGCCAGTAGTATGGGGACAGTAAGCAATCAGCCCCAGCATTTT. It is translated as CASSMGTVSNQPQHF.

The chain carries TRBV6-6 and TRBJ1-6; D gene ambiguous. The CDR3 runs 18 residues. Deletions cut 5 bases from V and 7 bases from J, with 24 bases between. Germline values: CDR1 MNHNY, CDR2 SVGAGI (reference sequence). CDR3 nucleotide sequence: TGTGCCAGCAGTCTGAGGTCCGGCTCCGCGACCGGAAATTCACCCCTCCACTTT. It is translated as CASSLRSGSATGNSPLHF.